Listed here are 26 T cell receptor beta chains from one sample, sequenced in a study of technical replicates of blood from several donors. Sequencing used immunoSEQ multiplex PCR; TCRdb keeps in-frame clones, though not all of them. The table lists tens of thousands of clones, roughly 96% of them singletons. Sequencing used T cells isolated from PBMCs. These receptors were collected from a human donor in good health.

This clone was detected only once. J is TRBJ2-1 and V is TRBV2; D might be TRBD1 (5 bases). V shed 8 bases and J shed 10 bases, with 15 bases lying between them. CDR1 SNHLY and CDR2 FYNNEI come from the germline V gene. There are 12 residues in the CDR3. This CDR3 reads CASGPSSGEQFF. The DNA for the CDR3 is TGTGCCAGCGGGCCGAGCTCAGGGGAGCAGTTCTTC.

The count of this clone is one. The chain couples TRBV6-1 to TRBJ1-5; D might be TRBD1 (6 bases). The CDR3 consists of 18 residues. V was clipped by 1 base and J by 3 bases, with 19 bases between them. Looked up from germline, CDR1 is MNHNS and CDR2 is SASEGT. The CDR3 sequence is CASSEGRRMTGYNQPQHF. In DNA, the CDR3 is TGTGCCAGCAGTGAAGGGAGAAGAATGACAGGCTACAATCAGCCCCAGCATTTT.

The rearrangement joins TRBV28 to TRBJ2-7, with 11 nucleotides matching TRBD2. Germline CDR1 and CDR2: MDHEN and SYDVKM. Unmatched junction bases numbered 3, after V lost 5 bases and J lost 0 bases. CDR3 length: 15 amino acids. As DNA, the CDR3 is TGTGCCAGCAGTCGACTAGCGGGGAGCTCCTACGAGCAGTACTTC. It specifies CASSRLAGSSYEQYF.

This chain links TRBV6-1 with TRBJ2-2; a possible D gene is TRBD1 (6 bases). Germline V gene lookup returns CDR1 MNHNS and CDR2 SASEGT. This CDR3 has 14 amino acids. V dropped 8 bases and J dropped 2 bases, with 12 bases sitting between them. The CDR3 loop reads CASSPGDNTGELFF. Written as DNA, the CDR3 is TGTGCCAGCTCACCAGGGGATAACACCGGGGAGCTGTTTTTT.

V gene TRBV2 combines with J gene TRBJ2-5; TRBD2 might be the D (5 bases). Looked up from germline, CDR1 is SNHLY and CDR2 is FYNNEI. V was shortened by 1 base and J by 5 bases, with 8 bases between the two germline ends. This CDR3 region has 13 residues. Here the CDR3 reads CASSEGLLETQYF. CDR3 nucleotides: TGTGCCAGCAGTGAAGGACTATTGGAGACCCAGTACTTC.

The chain has TRBV5-4 and TRBJ2-3; perhaps TRBD1 as D (6 bases). The length of the CDR3 is 15 residues. Trimming removed 6 bases from V and 1 base from J, with 15 bases in between. The V gene's germline CDR1 is SGHNT and CDR2 YYREEE (reference sequence). Here the CDR3 DNA reads TGTGCCAGCACTAGAGGGGGTGATGGCACAGATACGCAGTATTTT. As protein: CASTRGGDGTDTQYF.

The rearrangement uses TRBV13 and TRBJ2-7, with TRBD1 identical over 7 bases. Germline lookup yields CDR1 PRHDT and CDR2 FYEKMQ (reference sequence). The ends lost 2 bases at V and 3 bases at J; junction bases unmatched: 7. CDR3 length: 15 residues. CDR3 sequence (DNA): TGTGCCAGCAGCTTACGGGACAGCCCTCTCTACGAGCAGTACTTC. Amino acid sequence: CASSLRDSPLYEQYF.

The chain uses TRBV4-1 and TRBJ2-3; D is unresolved. The CDR3 sequence is 17 residues long. V shed 0 bases and J shed 0 bases, with 13 bases lying between them. Germline CDR1 is MGHRA and CDR2 is YSYEKL. Written as DNA, the CDR3 is TGCGCCAGCAGCCAAGAGGTGCGCGGAAGGAGCACAGATACGCAGTATTTT. Its protein product is CASSQEVRGRSTDTQYF.

The CDR3, as DNA: TGTGCCAGCAGTGGTGACGGCCAAAGGGGTAGGCTGAACACTGAAGCTTTCTTT. Amino acids: CASSGDGQRGRLNTEAFF. This chain connects TRBV6-1 to TRBJ1-1; D possibly corresponds to TRBD1 (5 bases). This CDR3 comprises 18 residues. Trimming stripped 4 bases from V and 0 bases from J, with 21 bases between. CDR1 and CDR2 from the germline V gene are MNHNS and SASEGT.

Note on this clone: Other DNA sequences in this specimen translate into the identical CDR3. The V call is TRBV5-4, the J call TRBJ2-1; 8 nucleotides match TRBD2. Trimming took 4 bases from V and 4 from J; bases not matched to a gene: 7. CDR1 is SGHNT, CDR2 YYREEE, per germline (reference sequence). The CDR3 runs 15 residues. CDR3 residues: CASSLDGGAYNEQFF. CDR3 DNA sequence: TGTGCCAGCAGCCTGGACGGGGGGGCGTACAATGAGCAGTTCTTC.

The CDR3 here is CASSKTGGLYEQYF. The CDR3 DNA follows: TGTGCCAGCAGCAAAACAGGGGGCCTCTACGAGCAGTACTTC. This chain links TRBV9 with TRBJ2-7, with 9 bases matching TRBD1. J gave up 3 bases and V 4 bases, and 5 bases lay outside the gene matches. The CDR3 contains 14 residues. Per the germline V gene, CDR1 is SGDLS and CDR2 is YYNGEE.

This chain joins TRBV19 and TRBJ1-5; tentative D call: TRBD1 (5 bases). Between the trimmed V and J ends, which lost 0 bases and 3 bases, there was a span of 15 bases. From germline, CDR1 is LNHDA and CDR2 SQIVND (reference sequence). The CDR3 runs 17 residues. CDR3 DNA: TGTGCCAGTAGTATAGACCCCGCGACAGTATTCAATCAGCCCCAGCATTTT. As protein: CASSIDPATVFNQPQHF.

The rearrangement links TRBV2 to TRBJ2-7, with TRBD2 matching over 8 bases. Germline V lookup: CDR1 SNHLY, CDR2 FYNNEI. The CDR3 is 14 amino acids. Trimming removed 7 bases from V and 6 bases from J; junction bases left unmatched: 11. The DNA of the CDR3 is TGTGCCAGCATCATCCCGGGACTAGGAGGCGAGCAGTACTTC. This translates into CASIIPGLGGEQYF.

The V and J genes are TRBV7-9 and TRBJ2-3, with 7 bases fitting TRBD1. Germline CDR1 SEHNR, CDR2 FQNEAQ (reference sequence). After removal of 5 bases from V and 6 bases from J, the junction contained 17 bases not matched to a gene. CDR3 length equals 17 residues. The CDR3 spells CASSPRTGRGGVDTQYF. The CDR3 nucleotides read TGTGCCAGCAGCCCAAGGACAGGTCGAGGGGGTGTGGATACGCAGTATTTT.

The CDR3 nucleotides read TGCGCCAGCCAGGCGGCAGGGGGGACTGAAGCTTTCTTT. Encoded protein: CASQAAGGTEAFF. The V gene is TRBV5-1, the J gene TRBJ1-1; 7 bases line up with TRBD1. The CDR3 sequence is 13 residues long. With V trimmed by 7 bases and J by 5 bases, 8 bases remained unmatched. Germline V CDR1 and CDR2: SGHRS, YFSETQ.

This chain links TRBV6-5 with TRBJ2-7; 8 bases line up with TRBD1. CDR1 and CDR2 (germline): MNHEY, SVGAGI. This CDR3 region has 13 residues. J lost 5 bases, V lost 4 bases, and 4 bases had no gene match. The CDR3 nucleotides read TGTGCCAGCAGTTTAGGACAGGGTAACGAGCAGTACTTC. Translated: CASSLGQGNEQYF.

This clone has just one count. The chain is built from TRBV28 and TRBJ2-7, with TRBD1 matching over 7 bases. This CDR3 is 15 amino acids long. Germline loops: CDR1 MDHEN, CDR2 SYDVKM. Trimming removed 5 bases from V and 4 bases from J; junction bases left unmatched: 11. CDR3 sequence reads: CASSREKTGRYEQYF. The CDR3, as DNA: TGTGCCAGCAGTAGGGAGAAGACAGGGCGGTACGAGCAGTACTTC.

V usage is TRBV29-1 and J usage is TRBJ2-1; D is perhaps TRBD2 (6 bases). This CDR3 is 12 amino acids long. Germline V gives CDR1 SQVTM, CDR2 ANQGSEA. The CDR3 DNA reads TGCAGTGCGGGGAGGACCTACAATGAGCAGTTCTTC. Encoded protein: CSAGRTYNEQFF.

The chain carries TRBV7-3 and TRBJ1-5; D gene uncertain. The length of the CDR3 is 13 residues. V was trimmed by 2 bases and J by 7 bases, leaving 9 bases between them. The germline V gene encodes CDR1 SGHTA and CDR2 FQGTGA. DNA of the CDR3: TGTGCCAGCAGCTTAGACATGGGCCAGCCCCAGCATTTT. This gives the protein CASSLDMGQPQHF.

This sequence joins TRBV5-4 and TRBJ1-4; 8 bases line up with TRBD1. Per the germline V gene, CDR1 is SGHNT and CDR2 is YYREEE (reference sequence). This CDR3 is 19 amino acids long. The V segment lost 4 bases and the J segment 1 base; nucleotides outside the gene matches: 15. The CDR3 nucleotides are TGTGCCAGCAGCCCGGCGGGCAGGGGGCCGGGCCTAACTAATGAAAAACTGTTTTTT. As protein: CASSPAGRGPGLTNEKLFF. Full variable domain (rest looked up from reference TRBV5-4 and TRBJ1-4): ETGVTQSPTHLIKTRGQQVTLRCSSQSGHNTVSWYQQALGQGPQFIFQYYREEENGRGNFPPRFSGLQFPNYSSELNVNALELDDSALYLCASSPAGRGPGLTNEKLFFGSGTQLSVL.

This chain connects TRBV4-2 to TRBJ2-7; 7 nucleotides agree with TRBD2. CDR3 length: 14 residues. The germline V gene encodes CDR1 LGHNA and CDR2 YNFKEQ. V lost 2 bases and J lost 9; bases outside the gene matches: 10. The CDR3 DNA reads TGTGCCAGCAGCCAACCGACTAGCATTTTTAGGCAGTACTTC. Encoded protein: CASSQPTSIFRQYF.

This clone occurred once. CDR3 amino acids: CATSRTRQGFYEQYF. CDR3 in DNA: TGTGCCACCAGCAGAACCCGACAGGGATTCTACGAGCAGTACTTC. The chain is built from TRBV15 and TRBJ2-7; 7 nucleotides agree with TRBD1. With V trimmed by 2 bases and J by 3 bases, 7 bases remained unmatched. The germline CDR1 and CDR2 sequences are LNHNV and YYDKDF (reference sequence). CDR3 length: 15 amino acids.

This clone was observed a single time. The chain has TRBV14 and TRBJ2-1; D gene unclear. The ends were cut back, 0 bases at V and 0 bases at J, with 9 bases in the middle. Germline loops: CDR1 SGHDN, CDR2 FVKESK. CDR3 length: 16 amino acids. CDR3 loop: CASSQEAVSSYNEQFF. For the CDR3, the DNA is TGTGCCAGCAGCCAAGAAGCCGTGAGCTCCTACAATGAGCAGTTCTTC. Full variable domain (rest looked up from reference TRBV14 and TRBJ2-1): EAGVTQFPSHSVIEKGQTVTLRCDPISGHDNLYWYRRVMGKEIKFLLHFVKESKQDESGMPNNRFLAERTGGTYSTLKVQPAELEDSGVYFCASSQEAVSSYNEQFFGPGTRLTVL.

This chain uses TRBV5-4 with TRBJ2-7; D possibly corresponds to TRBD1 (6 bases). Germline V gives CDR1 SGHNT, CDR2 YYREEE (reference sequence). Trimming left V 7 bases short and J 0 bases short, with 20 bases between. CDR3 length equals 16 residues. CDR3 in amino acids: CASGSLQGGASYEQYF. In nucleotides, the CDR3 is TGTGCCAGCGGGTCACTACAAGGGGGAGCCTCCTACGAGCAGTACTTC.

The chain recombines TRBV28 with TRBJ2-3, with D perhaps matching TRBD1 (5 bases). V was pared by 4 bases and J by 4 bases, with 6 bases between. CDR3 size: 12 residues. Per germline, CDR1 MDHEN and CDR2 SYDVKM. The CDR3 spells CASSSQADTQYF. CDR3 nucleotides: TGTGCCAGCAGTTCACAGGCAGATACGCAGTATTTT. The whole variable domain, filled in from reference TRBV28 and TRBJ2-3, reads DVKVTQSSRYLVKRTGEKVFLECVQDMDHENMFWYRQDPGLGLRLIYFSYDVKMKEKGDIPEGYSVSREKKERFSLILESASTNQTSMYLCASSSQADTQYFGPGTRLTVL.

This rearrangement joins TRBV5-8 to TRBJ2-5; 11 positions agree with TRBD2. With 0 bases clipped from V and 4 bases from J, the junction kept 8 bases outside the gene matches. This CDR3 has 17 residues. Per the germline V gene, CDR1 is SGHTS and CDR2 is YDEGEE. DNA of the CDR3: TGTGCCAGCAGCTTGGCCGGTACTAGCGGGAGCCGAGAGACCCAGTACTTC. It specifies CASSLAGTSGSRETQYF. Full variable domain (rest looked up from reference TRBV5-8 and TRBJ2-5): EAGVTQSPTHLIKTRGQQATLRCSPISGHTSVYWYQQALGLGLQFLLWYDEGEERNRGNFPPRFSGRQFPNYSSELNVNALELEDSALYLCASSLAGTSGSRETQYFGPGTRLLVL.